These 24 T cell receptor beta chains originate from one sample sequenced in a study of T cell responses to AZD1222 COVID-19 vaccine. TCRdb keeps only in-frame clones here, not all; method: immunoSEQ multiplex PCR. The sample comprises about 67,000 clones, 84% of which are singletons, and around 20% rests with the top ten. This specimen consisted of peripheral blood, obtained on day 0 of AZD1222 vaccination. The receptors derive from an adult in good health.

This sequence joins TRBV5-5 and TRBJ2-2; D may be TRBD1 (6 bases). From germline, CDR1 is SGHKS and CDR2 YYEKEE (reference sequence). The CDR3 has 14 amino acids. V was cut by 2 bases and J by 5 bases, with 10 bases left in between. CDR3: CASSFRGSTGELFF. The CDR3 DNA is TGTGCCAGCAGCTTCAGGGGTTCGACCGGGGAGCTGTTTTTT.

This chain links TRBV6-2 or TRBV6-3 with TRBJ1-6, with D unclear. The CDR3 extends over 14 amino acids. Germline V lookup: CDR1 MNHEY, CDR2 SVGEGT. V lost 6 bases and J lost 6, with 12 bases in between. CDR3 in amino acids: CASSLQGINSPLHF. The CDR3, as DNA: TGTGCCAGCAGCTTACAAGGGATTAATTCACCCCTCCACTTT.

The V and J genes are TRBV19 and TRBJ1-5; 7 bases map to TRBD1. Germline values: CDR1 LNHDA, CDR2 SQIVND (reference sequence). The J segment lost 3 bases and the V segment lost 10 bases, leaving 6 bases of the junction unmatched. The CDR3 length is 13 residues. This CDR3 is CAIGGGYNQPQHF. The CDR3 DNA is TGTGCCATCGGAGGGGGCTACAATCAGCCCCAGCATTTT.

This clone has just one count. The rearrangement joins TRBV28 to TRBJ2-7; D tentatively fits TRBD1 or TRBD2 (5 bases each). Germline-derived CDR1 and CDR2 are MDHEN and SYDVKM. CDR3 length: 14 residues. With 6 bases removed from V and 2 bases from J, the gap between germline ends came to 14 bases. CDR3 sequence (DNA): TGTGCCAGCAGCGGGGCTAGTCCCCCCTACGAGCAGTACTTC. This encodes CASSGASPPYEQYF. The full variable domain, completed using reference TRBV28 and TRBJ2-7, is DVKVTQSSRYLVKRTGEKVFLECVQDMDHENMFWYRQDPGLGLRLIYFSYDVKMKEKGDIPEGYSVSREKKERFSLILESASTNQTSMYLCASSGASPPYEQYFGPGTRLTVT.

V is TRBV9 and J is TRBJ1-6; D ambiguous. The CDR3 totals 15 residues. Germline V gene sequence: CDR1 SGDLS, CDR2 YYNGEE. V lost 0 bases and J lost 9, with 13 bases in between. The CDR3 protein is CASSVGGMMGSPLHF. Written as DNA, the CDR3 is TGTGCCAGCAGCGTAGGGGGAATGATGGGTTCACCCCTCCACTTT.

V and J are TRBV6-6 and TRBJ2-3, with D possibly matching TRBD1 (7 bases). The germline V and J ends were trimmed by 6 bases and 1 base, with 11 bases remaining between them. This CDR3 has 14 amino acids. Per germline, CDR1 MNHNY and CDR2 SVGAGI (reference sequence). The CDR3 bases are TGTGCCAGCAGGGGAGGACAGGGCACAGATACGCAGTATTTT. Protein sequence: CASRGGQGTDTQYF.

The chain recombines TRBV23-1 with TRBJ2-2, with D perhaps TRBD2 (5 bases). TRBV23-1 is assigned to the ORF class and has an uncertain function. The CDR3 sequence is 14 residues long. V lost 2 bases and J lost 7, with 11 bases in between. CDR3 sequence (DNA): TGCGCCAGCAGTCAAACAGCAGAGGGCGGGGAGCTGTTTTTT. This encodes CASSQTAEGGELFF.

The chain recombines TRBV7-9 with TRBJ2-2, with D possibly TRBD1 on 5 matching bases. There are 17 residues in the CDR3. Germline lookup yields CDR1 SEHNR and CDR2 FQNEAQ (reference sequence). V was cut by 6 bases and J by 7 bases, with 24 bases left in between. The CDR3 nucleotides are TGTGCCAGCAGTCTTTTGTCGCTCCAGGGATTGGGCGGGGAGCTGTTTTTT. Protein product: CASSLLSLQGLGGELFF.

The CDR3: CAWSRGTYGYTF. For the CDR3, the DNA is TGTGCCTGGAGCCGAGGAACCTATGGCTACACCTTC. The chain has TRBV30 and TRBJ1-2, with unresolved D. Trimming took 3 bases from V and 4 from J, leaving 9 bases between them. The CDR3 spans 12 residues. CDR1 and CDR2 from the germline V gene are GTSNPN and SVGIG (reference sequence). Combining the CDR3 with reference TRBV30 and TRBJ1-2 gives the whole variable domain SQTIHQWPATLVQPVGSPLSLECTVEGTSNPNLYWYRQAAGRGLQLLFYSVGIGQISSEVPQNLSASRPQDRQFILSSKKLLLSDSGFYLCAWSRGTYGYTFGSGTRLTVV.

V and J are TRBV2 and TRBJ2-2; D is uncertain. The CDR3 is made up of 14 amino acids. Germline CDR1 reads SNHLY; CDR2 reads FYNNEI. CDR3 sequence: CAILELSGTGELFF. Written as DNA, the CDR3 is TGTGCTATACTGGAACTTTCGGGCACCGGGGAGCTGTTTTTT.

This chain joins TRBV14 and TRBJ1-2; D is ambiguous. V dropped 4 bases and J dropped 3 bases, with 6 bases sitting between them. From germline, CDR1 is SGHDN and CDR2 FVKESK. This CDR3 contains 12 residues. Here the CDR3 reads CASSPGDYGYTF. The CDR3, as DNA: TGTGCCAGCAGCCCCGGGGACTATGGCTACACCTTC. Drawing the rest from reference TRBV14 and TRBJ1-2, the complete variable domain is EAGVTQFPSHSVIEKGQTVTLRCDPISGHDNLYWYRRVMGKEIKFLLHFVKESKQDESGMPNNRFLAERTGGTYSTLKVQPAELEDSGVYFCASSPGDYGYTFGSGTRLTVV.

This clone appeared once. This sequence joins TRBV7-3 and TRBJ2-1; the D gene is possibly TRBD2 (5 bases). The V gene lost 5 bases and the J gene lost 8 bases, with 16 bases spanning the gap. Germline lookup yields CDR1 SGHTA and CDR2 FQGTGA. This CDR3 region has 14 residues. For the CDR3, the DNA is TGTGCCAGCAGCCCTACCGACTATCACCATGAGCAGTTCTTC. Translated, it gives CASSPTDYHHEQFF.

This chain joins TRBV28 and TRBJ1-4; maybe TRBD1 (5 bases). CDR3 length: 17 amino acids. V gave up 7 bases and J gave up 0 bases, with 18 bases separating them. Germline V gene sequence: CDR1 MDHEN, CDR2 SYDVKM. The DNA of the CDR3 is TGTGCCAGCACCCCCGTGACAGCCGCCACAACTAATGAAAAACTGTTTTTT. It translates to CASTPVTAATTNEKLFF.

Here the CDR3 reads CASSLSSYEQYF. CDR3 sequence (DNA): TGTGCCAGCAGCTTGAGCTCCTACGAGCAGTACTTC. This chain joins TRBV7-9 and TRBJ2-7; D is unclear. The CDR3 loop spans 12 amino acids. The ends were cut back, 3 bases at V and 0 bases at J, with 3 bases in the middle. CDR1 and CDR2 from the germline V gene are SEHNR and FQNEAQ (reference sequence).

The chain links TRBV10-3 to TRBJ2-5; D uncertain. Trimming took off 4 bases at V and 0 bases at J, with 6 bases between the two ends. The CDR3 contains 13 residues. Germline CDR1 ENHRY, CDR2 SYGVKD. CDR3: CAISVTNQETQYF. CDR3 sequence (DNA): TGTGCCATCAGTGTAACGAACCAAGAGACCCAGTACTTC.

V and J are TRBV7-8 and TRBJ1-2; D is undetermined. The CDR3 consists of 13 residues. V dropped 1 base and J dropped 5 bases, with 8 bases sitting between them. CDR1 is SGHVS, CDR2 FQNEAQ, per germline. CDR3 amino acids: CASSLERSYGYTF. CDR3 DNA: TGTGCCAGCAGCTTAGAACGGTCGTATGGCTACACCTTC.

The rearrangement links TRBV7-9 to TRBJ2-7, with D maybe TRBD1 (6 bases). The germline gives CDR1 SEHNR, CDR2 FQNEAQ (reference sequence). The CDR3 is 13 amino acids. The CDR3 DNA is TGTGCGAGCTCAGGGGCCTACTCCTACGAGCAGTACTTC. Its protein is CASSGAYSYEQYF.

This chain uses TRBV6-1 with TRBJ2-4, with D possibly TRBD2 on 5 matching bases. Per the germline V gene, CDR1 is MNHNS and CDR2 is SASEGT. V was shortened by 3 bases and J by 6 bases, with 21 bases between the two germline ends. The CDR3 is made up of 17 amino acids. The CDR3 nucleotides are TGTGCCAGCAGTGAGCGAGCGGCCCAGTTACTTCGAAACATTCAGTACTTC. It translates to CASSERAAQLLRNIQYF.

This chain connects TRBV4-2 to TRBJ1-5; D may be TRBD1 (5 bases). Germline V lookup: CDR1 LGHNA, CDR2 YNFKEQ. CDR3 size: 14 residues. Trimming pared 4 bases from V and 6 bases from J, leaving 13 bases between. Written as DNA, the CDR3 is TGTGCCAGCAGCCGGGGGTCAGACGGTCAGCCCCAGCATTTT. It is translated as CASSRGSDGQPQHF.

The J gene is TRBJ2-1, the V gene TRBV19; D remains unclear. V shed 2 bases and J shed 4 bases, with 12 bases lying between them. This CDR3 has 15 amino acids. CDR1 and CDR2 from the germline V gene are LNHDA and SQIVND (reference sequence). CDR3 coding DNA: TGTGCCAGTAGTATATCGACGTTAGGGTACAATGAGCAGTTCTTC. Its translation: CASSISTLGYNEQFF.

The chain carries TRBV14 and TRBJ1-5; tentatively, D is TRBD1 (5 bases). This CDR3 has 19 residues. Trimming removed 6 bases at V and 2 bases at J, with 26 bases between. Germline loops: CDR1 SGHDN, CDR2 FVKESK. CDR3 sequence reads: CASRPGRGFYKVRNQPQHF. Written as DNA, the CDR3 is TGTGCCAGCAGACCTGGTAGGGGTTTTTATAAGGTCCGCAATCAGCCCCAGCATTTT.

J is TRBJ2-1 and V is TRBV5-6; D gene unclear. The CDR3 totals 15 residues. The germline V gene has CDR1 SGHDT and CDR2 YYEEEE. Trimming took 2 bases from V and 7 from J, leaving 16 bases between them. For the CDR3, the DNA is TGTGCCAGCAGCTTTCGCCGACACGTGGGGAATGAGCAGTTCTTC. The encoded protein is CASSFRRHVGNEQFF.

This chain links TRBV11-1 with TRBJ2-1; the D gene is possibly TRBD2 (5 bases). CDR1 is SGHAT and CDR2 is FQDESV in the germline V gene (reference sequence). V was pared by 7 bases and J by 8 bases, with 18 bases between. The length of the CDR3 is 14 residues. The CDR3 DNA reads TGTGCCAGCACCCCGGGGTCCGCCGTCGATGAGCAGTTCTTC. Its translation: CASTPGSAVDEQFF. Based on the CDR3 plus reference TRBV11-1 and TRBJ2-1, the full variable domain is EAEVAQSPRYKITEKSQAVAFWCDPISGHATLYWYRQILGQGPELLVQFQDESVVDDSQLPKDRFSAERLKGVDSTLKIQPAELGDSAMYLCASTPGSAVDEQFFGPGTRLTVL.

V gene TRBV29-1 combines with J gene TRBJ2-7; a weak D match, TRBD1 (5 bases). The CDR3 is made up of 15 amino acids. Germline CDR1 SQVTM, CDR2 ANQGSEA. Trimming took 1 base from V and 3 from J, leaving 16 bases between them. CDR3 region: CSVEGRQGIDYEQYF. The CDR3 coding sequence is TGCAGCGTTGAAGGGCGTCAGGGTATAGACTACGAGCAGTACTTC.